Listed here are 19 T cell receptor beta chains from one sample, sequenced in a study of beta chain features in type 1 diabetes. The whole isolated RNA underwent reverse transcription, so sequencing captured expressed TCRB transcripts. TCRdb keeps only in-frame clones here, not all; method: immunoSEQ multiplex PCR. The sample comprises about 110,000 clones, 40% of which are singletons, and about 0.07% rests with the top ten. The sequencing sample was made of stem cell memory CD4+ T cells from blood. All receptors derive from a woman aged 18-29 years in good health.

This clone was observed a handful of times. The V call is TRBV4-1, the J call TRBJ2-3, with 9 bases identical to TRBD2. Germline-derived CDR1 and CDR2 are MGHRA and YSYEKL. V lost 3 bases to trimming and J lost 2 bases; unmatched junction nucleotides: 9. The CDR3 totals 17 residues. CDR3 in DNA: TGCGCCAGCAGCCAGCGCCCCGGGACTAGCACCACAGATACGCAGTATTTT. It is translated as CASSQRPGTSTTDTQYF.

This clone was found a few times. V and J are TRBV28 and TRBJ1-4, with D unresolved. The germline gives CDR1 MDHEN, CDR2 SYDVKM. The length of the CDR3 is 14 residues. Trimming removed 6 bases from V and 4 bases from J, with 12 bases in between. The CDR3 DNA is TGTGCCAGCAGGAGGGTTAGATATAATGAAAAACTGTTTTTT. Translated: CASRRVRYNEKLFF.

V usage is TRBV11-3 and J usage is TRBJ2-1, with 10 positions matching TRBD2. V was clipped by 1 base and J by 5 bases; unmatched bases: 8. This CDR3 has 17 amino acids. CDR1 is SGHNT and CDR2 is YENEEA in the germline V gene. CDR3 region: CASSLGFEREGHNEQFF. The DNA for the CDR3 is TGTGCCAGCAGCTTAGGCTTCGAGCGGGAGGGACACAATGAGCAGTTCTTC. Drawing the rest from reference TRBV11-3 and TRBJ2-1, the complete variable domain is EAGVVQSPRYKIIEKKQPVAFWCNPISGHNTLYWYLQNLGQGPELLIRYENEEAVDDSQLPKDRFSAERLKGVDSTLKIQPAELGDSAVYLCASSLGFEREGHNEQFFGPGTRLTVL.

The chain carries TRBV5-4 and TRBJ1-4, with TRBD1 matching over 8 bases. V was clipped by 4 bases and J by 5 bases; unmatched bases: 7. Germline V gene data show CDR1 as SGHNT and CDR2 as YYREEE (reference sequence). The CDR3 extends over 15 amino acids. As DNA, the CDR3 is TGTGCCAGCAGCACCAGACAGGGGTTGAATGAAAAACTGTTTTTT. Its protein product is CASSTRQGLNEKLFF.

The rearrangement joins TRBV18 to TRBJ2-7, with 7 bases that match TRBD1. CDR1 and CDR2 from the germline V gene are KGHSH and LQKENI. With 4 bases clipped from V and 7 bases from J, the junction kept 4 bases outside the gene matches. CDR3 length: 12 residues. The CDR3 nucleotides read TGTGCCAGCTCACTACGACAGGGAGAGCAGTACTTC. Translation gives CASSLRQGEQYF.

This clone was detected a few times. The J gene is TRBJ2-1, the V gene TRBV19, with 7 nucleotides matching TRBD2. Germline V gene data show CDR1 as LNHDA and CDR2 as SQIVND (reference sequence). The junction had 8 bases not matched to a gene; V was cut back by 3 bases and J by 9 bases. The CDR3 loop spans 14 amino acids. CDR3 sequence reads: CASSMEREGREQFF. DNA for the CDR3: TGTGCCAGTAGTATGGAGCGGGAAGGGCGTGAGCAGTTCTTC.

The table lists this clone with a few counts. The CDR3 nucleotides are TGCGCCAGCAGCTTGGTTGGAGGGCGCATGAACACTGAAGCTTTCTTT. Protein sequence: CASSLVGGRMNTEAFF. This rearrangement joins TRBV5-1 to TRBJ1-1; the D is unclear. The ends were cut back, 0 bases at V and 0 bases at J, with 12 bases in the middle. This CDR3 is built from 16 residues. Germline CDR1 reads SGHRS; CDR2 reads YFSETQ. The complete variable domain, with remaining parts taken from reference TRBV5-1 and TRBJ1-1, reads KAGVTQTPRYLIKTRGQQVTLSCSPISGHRSVSWYQQTPGQGLQFLFEYFSETQRNKGNFPGRFSGRQFSNSRSEMNVSTLELGDSALYLCASSLVGGRMNTEAFFGQGTRLTVV.

The J gene is TRBJ2-7, the V gene TRBV7-9; perhaps TRBD2 as D (5 bases). The CDR3 totals 18 residues. The germline V gene has CDR1 SEHNR and CDR2 FQNEAQ (reference sequence). V lost 5 bases and J lost 4, with 27 bases in between. The CDR3 sequence is CASSNSRTGTAPTYEQYF. CDR3 coding DNA: TGTGCCAGCAGCAACTCCCGGACGGGAACAGCTCCAACTTACGAGCAGTACTTC.

This clone was counted between two and nine times. The CDR3 nucleotides read TGTGCCAGCAGCTGGGGACAGCAGAACACCGGGGAGCTGTTTTTT. Amino acid sequence: CASSWGQQNTGELFF. V is TRBV7-9 and J is TRBJ2-2; 7 nucleotides line up with TRBD1. With 4 bases clipped from V and 1 base from J, the junction kept 3 bases outside the gene matches. CDR1 and CDR2 (germline): SEHNR, FQNEAQ (reference sequence). CDR3 length equals 15 residues.

The chain recombines TRBV29-1 with TRBJ2-5, with D possibly TRBD2 on 6 matching bases. The DNA end is more similar to TRBJ2-7, so the J call may be wrong. The CDR3 has 13 amino acids. Germline V gene data show CDR1 as SQVTM and CDR2 as ANQGSEA. CDR3 nucleotides: TGCAGCGTTGGCCTAGCGATTGCCTACGAGCAGTACTTC. This translates into CSVGLAIAYEQYF.

The V and J genes are TRBV18 and TRBJ2-2, with 10 positions matching TRBD2. J lost 5 bases, V lost 3 bases, and 15 bases had no gene match. From germline, CDR1 is KGHSH and CDR2 LQKENI. The CDR3 covers 19 residues. The CDR3 DNA is TGTGCCAGCTCACCGGGACTAGCGACAACCCGCCTAAGGACCGGGGAGCTGTTTTTT. It encodes CASSPGLATTRLRTGELFF.

This clone showed up just a few times. The rearrangement links TRBV2 to TRBJ1-1; D is perhaps TRBD1 (5 bases). This CDR3 has 12 amino acids. In germline, CDR1 is SNHLY, CDR2 FYNNEI. Deletions cut 6 bases from V and 4 bases from J, with 9 bases between. CDR3 sequence: CASRLQGTEAFF. The CDR3 coding sequence is TGTGCCAGCAGACTTCAGGGCACTGAAGCTTTCTTT.

The V and J genes are TRBV30 and TRBJ2-5, with a possible D match to TRBD1 (7 bases). Near its end, the DNA agrees better with TRBJ2-7, so the J call may be wrong. Looked up from germline, CDR1 is GTSNPN and CDR2 is SVGIG (reference sequence). This CDR3 is built from 13 residues. This CDR3 is CAWSKQGRHEQYF. CDR3 bases: TGTGCCTGGAGTAAACAGGGGAGGCACGAGCAGTACTTC.

This clone was seen a few times. The rearrangement joins TRBV12-5 to TRBJ2-1; D perhaps matches TRBD2 (6 bases). The CDR3 loop spans 14 amino acids. Germline CDR1 is LGHNT and CDR2 is FRNRAP. V shed 7 bases and J shed 7 bases, with 17 bases lying between them. The CDR3: CASAHLGGTNEQFF. The DNA for the CDR3 is TGTGCTAGTGCCCACCTCGGCGGGACTAATGAGCAGTTCTTC.

This chain uses TRBV7-9 with TRBJ2-7; 7 bases fit TRBD2. The CDR3 runs to 17 residues. Germline loops: CDR1 SEHNR, CDR2 FQNEAQ (reference sequence). After removal of 6 bases from V and 0 bases from J, the junction contained 14 bases not matched to a gene. CDR3 in DNA: TGTGCCAGCAGTCTAACTCCCGACAGCGGGACCTCCTACGAGCAGTACTTC. Protein: CASSLTPDSGTSYEQYF.

This chain connects TRBV7-9 to TRBJ1-3, with unresolved D. Germline-derived CDR1 and CDR2 are SEHNR and FQNEAQ (reference sequence). V lost 1 base, J lost 2 bases, and 9 bases lay in between. This CDR3 has 15 residues. Here the CDR3 reads CASSLGQVTGNTIYF. The CDR3 DNA sequence: TGTGCCAGCAGCTTAGGGCAGGTCACTGGAAACACCATATATTTT.

This clone was seen a handful of times. This chain joins TRBV28 and TRBJ2-1; maybe TRBD1 (6 bases). This CDR3 is built from 14 residues. Per the germline V gene, CDR1 is MDHEN and CDR2 is SYDVKM. Trimming shortened V by 5 bases and J by 5 bases, and 13 bases separated the two germline ends. As DNA, the CDR3 is TGTGCCAGCAGTACGCCCAACAGGGACAATGAGCAGTTCTTC. Its translation: CASSTPNRDNEQFF.

The chain uses TRBV14 and TRBJ1-3; D is undetermined. CDR1 is SGHDN and CDR2 is FVKESK in the germline V gene. Trimming took off 2 bases at V and 3 bases at J, with 5 bases between the two ends. This CDR3 spans 13 amino acids. This CDR3 is CASSQLVGNTIYF. CDR3 coding DNA: TGTGCCAGCAGCCAATTAGTTGGAAACACCATATATTTT. Full variable domain (rest looked up from reference TRBV14 and TRBJ1-3): EAGVTQFPSHSVIEKGQTVTLRCDPISGHDNLYWYRRVMGKEIKFLLHFVKESKQDESGMPNNRFLAERTGGTYSTLKVQPAELEDSGVYFCASSQLVGNTIYFGEGSWLTVV.

The J gene is TRBJ2-4, the V gene TRBV4-1; TRBD2 is a possible D gene (6 bases). Germline values: CDR1 MGHRA, CDR2 YSYEKL. V was trimmed by 1 base and J by 10 bases, leaving 20 bases between them. This CDR3 spans 16 amino acids. This CDR3 reads CASSQGMDSAGRIQYF. CDR3 sequence (DNA): TGCGCCAGCAGCCAAGGCATGGATTCAGCGGGTAGGATTCAGTACTTC.